Following are 5 T cell receptor beta chains from one sample sequenced in a study of shared clonotypes between healthy human individuals. Assay used: immunoSEQ multiplex PCR; TCRdb lists only in-frame clones, some missing. Here the sample spans approximately 2.5 million clones, around nine tenths being singletons. Sequenced input: naive CD4+ T cells sorted from blood. Sample subset: CD45RA+ positively selected. The source of these receptors is a young man in good health.

The chain carries TRBV7-9 and TRBJ1-2, with no clear D. The ends were cut back, 1 base at V and 8 bases at J, with 20 bases in the middle. In germline, CDR1 is SEHNR, CDR2 FQNEAQ (reference sequence). The CDR3 totals 16 residues. CDR3 protein: CASSLGAVGGRGGYTF. Here the CDR3 DNA reads TGTGCCAGCAGCTTAGGTGCAGTAGGCGGTCGAGGAGGCTACACCTTC.

The J gene is TRBJ2-7, the V gene TRBV1; the table assigns TRBD2, which was not confirmed against the DNA. TRBV1 represents a pseudogene. The CDR3 runs to 16 residues. The CDR3 loop reads CTEPPGLAGGPHEQYF. The DNA of the CDR3 is TGCACCGAACCCCCGGGACTAGCGGGAGGACCCCACGAGCAGTACTTC.

V usage is TRBV6-5 and J usage is TRBJ1-6; D might be TRBD1 (6 bases). The CDR3 runs 13 residues. V was clipped by 7 bases and J by 9 bases, with 13 bases between them. Germline CDR1 is MNHEY and CDR2 is SVGAGI. Here the CDR3 reads CASMDSLSSPLHF. Here the CDR3 DNA reads TGTGCCAGCATGGACAGCTTGAGTTCACCCCTCCACTTT.

This clone was counted a few times. The rearrangement joins TRBV6-1 to TRBJ1-1; TRBD1 agrees at 8 bases. Trimming cost V 5 bases and J 0 bases; bases outside gene matches: 8. Germline-derived CDR1 and CDR2 are MNHNS and SASEGT. The CDR3 extends over 16 amino acids. The CDR3 is CASSQGQGGLNTEAFF. CDR3 DNA: TGTGCCAGCAGTCAAGGACAGGGAGGGTTGAACACTGAAGCTTTCTTT.

This chain connects TRBV18 to TRBJ1-5; D uncertain. The CDR3 consists of 14 residues. Between the trimmed V and J ends, which lost 3 bases and 6 bases, there was a span of 12 bases. Germline CDR1 KGHSH, CDR2 LQKENI. The CDR3 region has the DNA TGTGCCAGCTCACCGAACCGGGAAGGTCAGCCCCAGCATTTT. As protein: CASSPNREGQPQHF. The complete variable domain, with remaining parts taken from reference TRBV18 and TRBJ1-5, reads NAGVMQNPRHLVRRRGQEARLRCSPMKGHSHVYWYRQLPEEGLKFMVYLQKENIIDESGMPKERFSAEFPKEGPSILRIQQVVRGDSAAYFCASSPNREGQPQHFGDGTRLSIL.